Listed below are T cell receptor beta chains from one sample, sequenced in a study of beta chain features in type 1 diabetes. Profiling relied on immunoSEQ multiplex PCR, and the TCRdb table lists in-frame clones only, not all of them. This table holds over 40,000 clones, over 50% found once. Sequencing was carried out using Tregs from blood. Receptors were obtained from a woman aged 18-30 years in good health. Both conserved end residues are part of each CDR3. The order of the fields is D gene, J gene, V gene, clone size, CDR3 DNA, CDR3 protein. A D gene is named only where the DNA matches it firmly. The size field is filled for only some rows; it gives once, few, many or a size class.

- | TRBJ2-7 | TRBV15 | - | TGTGCCACCAGCAGAGAGAGGACTGGGACCTACGAGCAGTACTTC | CATSRERTGTYEQYF
TRBD1 | TRBJ1-5 | TRBV2 | few | TGTGCCAGCAGTGCCCTTAGGACAGGGAGGCAGCCCCAGCATTTT | CASSALRTGRQPQHF
- | TRBJ2-7 | TRBV7-9 | - | TGTGCCAGCAGCTTCTCCAACGAGCAGTACTTC | CASSFSNEQYF
- | TRBJ1-2 | TRBV7-2 | - | TGTGCCAGCAGCTTAATGAGCGGAGGGAGTTGGGGCTACACCTTC | CASSLMSGGSWGYTF
TRBD2 | TRBJ2-1 | TRBV18 | - | TGTGCCAGCTCACCACCGGGAGGGGCGCACAATGAGCAGTTCTTC | CASSPPGGAHNEQFF
TRBD1 | TRBJ2-6 | TRBV7-9 | - | TGTGCCAGCAGGTTGGGACAGGGGGCGAAGGGGGCCAACGTCCTGACTTTC | CASRLGQGAKGANVLTF
- | TRBJ2-7 | TRBV2 | - | TGTGCCAGCAAGCTACTTGTCTCCAACTACGAGCAGTACTTC | CASKLLVSNYEQYF
TRBD1 | TRBJ1-6 | TRBV9 | - | TGTGCCAGCAGCCCCGGGACAGGCAGCTCCTATAATTCACCCCTCCACTTT | CASSPGTGSSYNSPLHF
- | TRBJ2-1 | TRBV2 | - | TGTGCCAGCAGTGACCTCGGTGAGCAGTTCTTC | CASSDLGEQFF
- | TRBJ1-4 | TRBV7-9 | - | TGTGCCAGCGGGCAGCTTAATGAAAAACTGTTTTTT | CASGQLNEKLFF
- | TRBJ2-3 | TRBV28 | - | TGTGCCAGCCAGGTGGGAGATACGCAGTATTTT | CASQVGDTQYF
- | TRBJ2-7 | TRBV5-1 | - | TGCGCCAGCAGCTTTCCTGGTTATTACGAGCAGTACTTC | CASSFPGYYEQYF
TRBD2 | TRBJ2-7 | TRBV7-2 | - | TGTGCCAGCAGCTCGGGACTAGCGGGAGGCCCGAGCTCCTACGAGCAGTACTTC | CASSSGLAGGPSSYEQYF
- | TRBJ2-7 | TRBV15 | - | TGTGCCACCAGCAGAGATAGTTTCGGGGTAGCCTACGAGCAGTACTTC | CATSRDSFGVAYEQYF
- | TRBJ2-1 | TRBV20-1 | - | TGCAGTGCTAGAGATAGAGGTGAGCAGTTCTTC | CSARDRGEQFF
- | TRBJ2-1 | TRBV7-9 | - | TGTGCCAGCAGCTTGCAGTGGAGGGGTAAAGGTGGGTCCTACAATGAGCAGTTCTTC | CASSLQWRGKGGSYNEQFF
TRBD2 | TRBJ2-1 | TRBV5-4 | once | TGTGCCAGCAGCTATATGGGAAAGGCTAGCGGGTCTGGAGGGCAGTTCTTC | CASSYMGKASGSGGQFF
- | TRBJ1-2 | TRBV7-9 | few | TGTGCCAGCAGCTTACAGGGGCGAGGCTACACCTTC | CASSLQGRGYTF
TRBD2 | TRBJ2-3 | TRBV7-9 | few | TGTGCCAGCAGCCCCACTAGCGGGGCAGATACGCAGTATTTT | CASSPTSGADTQYF
TRBD1 | TRBJ1-1 | TRBV5-1 | - | TGCGCCAGCAGCTTGACAGGGGGGGTGAAGACTGAAGCTTTCTTT | CASSLTGGVKTEAFF
TRBD2 | TRBJ2-7 | TRBV7-8 | once | TGTGCCAGCAGCGGGCGACTAGCGAGCTCCTACGAGCAGTACTTC | CASSGRLASSYEQYF
- | TRBJ1-1 | TRBV18 | once | TGTGCCAGCTCACCCCCAGGCAGATCGAACACTGAAGCTTTCTTT | CASSPPGRSNTEAFF
- | TRBJ2-7 | TRBV7-2 | - | TGTGCCAGCAGCCCGACACCCTACGAGCAGTACTTC | CASSPTPYEQYF
TRBD1 | TRBJ1-2 | TRBV7-9 | - | TGTGCCAGCAGCTTAGAGAGGACAGGGTCTGGCTACACCTTC | CASSLERTGSGYTF
- | TRBJ2-3 | TRBV2 | - | TGTGCCAGCACTCATGTTCGTCGTAGCCGCTCTATCACAGATACGCAGTATTTT | CASTHVRRSRSITDTQYF
TRBD1 | TRBJ1-5 | TRBV29-1 | few | TGCAGCGCCCTACAGGGGTACAATCAGCCCCAGCATTTT | CSALQGYNQPQHF
TRBD1 | TRBJ1-2 | TRBV6-5 | few | TGTGCCAGCAGTTTCCACGACAGGGTCTATGGCTACACCTTC | CASSFHDRVYGYTF
TRBD2 | TRBJ2-3 | TRBV9 | - | TGTGCCAGCAGGAGAGCGGGAAGCACAGATACGCAGTATTTT | CASRRAGSTDTQYF
- | TRBJ1-2 | TRBV30 | - | TGTGCCTGGAGCGCGCCTGGCTATGGCTACACCTTC | CAWSAPGYGYTF
TRBD2 | TRBJ2-5 | TRBV30 | - | TGTGCCTGGAGTGTGGTAGCGGGAGTCGGGGAGACCCAGTACTTC | CAWSVVAGVGETQYF
- | TRBJ2-5 | TRBV27 | - | TGTGCCAGCAGTCCCGAGCTCCAAGAGACCCAGTACTTC | CASSPELQETQYF
- | TRBJ2-2 | TRBV5-5 | few | TGTGCCAGCAGCTCAGGGACTTCGAACACCGGGGAGCTGTTTTTT | CASSSGTSNTGELFF
- | TRBJ2-2 | TRBV28 | - | TGTGCCAGCAGTTTATTTGGGACTAACACCGGGGAGCTGTTTTTT | CASSLFGTNTGELFF
- | TRBJ1-1 | TRBV6-5 | few | TGTGCCAGTTACAGGGAGTCATTAGAAGCTTTCTTT | CASYRESLEAFF
- | TRBJ2-1 | TRBV11-2 | few | TGTGCCAGCAGCAAGGACGGGGGTCTTTATGAGCAGTTCTTC | CASSKDGGLYEQFF
- | TRBJ2-1 | TRBV7-2 | once | TGTGCCAGCAGCTTATGGATATTTGTCCGGGGAAGCTCCTACAATGAGCAGTTCTTC | CASSLWIFVRGSSYNEQFF
- | TRBJ1-2 | TRBV5-1 | - | TGCGCCAGCAGCTTGGATGCGGGCTATGGCTACACCTTC | CASSLDAGYGYTF
- | TRBJ1-6 | TRBV6-1 | - | TGTGCCAGCAGCGCCTACTACTCACCCCTCCACTTT | CASSAYYSPLHF
TRBD2 | TRBJ2-5 | TRBV11-2 | - | TGTGCCAGCAGCTTCCTTTCAGCGGGAGCGGAGACCCAGTACTTC | CASSFLSAGAETQYF
TRBD1 | TRBJ1-2 | TRBV28 | - | TGTGCCAGCATTGGGACAGGGTCTAACTATGGCTACACCTTC | CASIGTGSNYGYTF
- | TRBJ2-5 | TRBV7-2 | - | TGTGCCAGCAGCCGACTTTCCGTCGGGAAAGAGACCCAGTACTTC | CASSRLSVGKETQYF
- | TRBJ2-3 | TRBV11-2 | - | TGTGCCAGCAGCATCCTCGGGGCGGGGTTCACAGATACGCAGTATTTT | CASSILGAGFTDTQYF
TRBD2 | TRBJ2-3 | TRBV28 | few | TGTGCCAGCAGTCCTAGCGGGAGAGTTAGCACAGATACGCAGTATTTT | CASSPSGRVSTDTQYF
TRBD2 | TRBJ2-7 | TRBV4-2 | once | TGTGCCAGCAGCCATGCAAAGGTAGCGGGGAACTACGAGCAGTACTTC | CASSHAKVAGNYEQYF
TRBD1 | TRBJ2-7 | TRBV28 | - | TGTGCCAGCTCTCCCCCCGGGACAGGGCCCTACGAGCAGTACTTC | CASSPPGTGPYEQYF
TRBD1 | TRBJ2-7 | TRBV10-3 | few | TGTGCCATCTGGGACAGGGGTAACGAGCAGTACTTC | CAIWDRGNEQYF
- | TRBJ1-3 | TRBV6-1 | - | TGTGCCAGCAGATTAGGAGGGGAAGGAAACACCATATATTTT | CASRLGGEGNTIYF
TRBD2 | TRBJ2-3 | TRBV5-1 | - | TGCGCCAGCACCTCAACACTAGCGGCTTCCACAGATACGCAGTATTTT | CASTSTLAASTDTQYF